This T cell receptor beta chain was captured by sequencing in a study of lymphopenia after photon versus proton radiotherapy. Study-wide points: Only patients who died were analyzed for survival; proton advantage is unproven. Relative stability marked proton patients; photon patients lost diversity and naive cells.

Method: immunoSEQ multiplex PCR; TCRdb's copy keeps in-frame clones and lacks some. The table has about 29,000 clones, approximately 90% seen once. Only a few counts were recorded for this clone. Its target is unknown. Here the sequenced sample was peripheral blood, taken from a patient treated with proton-based radiotherapy. This TCR came from a woman in her sixties or seventies with cholangiocarcinoma. Some clones in this sample may be carry-over from other donors' samples.

CDR3 loop: CASSVRTGNYYGYTF. Here the CDR3 DNA reads TGTGCCAGTAGTGTTCGGACAGGGAACTACTATGGCTACACCTTC. V and J are TRBV19 and TRBJ1-2, with 8 bases fitting TRBD1. Trimming at V came to 5 bases and at J to 3 bases, leaving 8 bases not matched to a gene. CDR1 is LNHDA, CDR2 SQIVND, per germline (reference sequence). The CDR3 totals 15 residues.